This is a list of T cell receptor beta chains from one sample in a study of blood T cell repertoires in COVID-19. The protocol was immunoSEQ multiplex PCR, while the TCRdb copy is restricted to in-frame clones and leaves out a portion. The sample contains roughly 100,000 clones, over 70% of which appear only once. The sequencing sample was made of peripheral blood. The receptors were gathered from a human donor with acute or convalescent COVID-19. The donor label of this sample is uncertain. Each CDR3 is given with its conserved first and last residue. A D gene is named only where the DNA matches it firmly. Clone size is shown for a subset of rows, as once, few, many or a class of expanded clone.

clone_size	j_call	d_call	v_call	cdr3_nt	cdr3_aa
NA	TRBJ1-2	TRBD1	TRBV5-5	TGTGCCAGCAGCCCATTGGACAGGCCGGGCTACACCTTC	CASSPLDRPGYTF
NA	TRBJ1-6	NA	TRBV5-8	TGTGCCAGCAGCTTGAGGTCCGGGTTTAAAAATTCACCCCTCCACTTT	CASSLRSGFKNSPLHF
few	TRBJ2-3	NA	TRBV5-4	TGTGCCAGCAGCCCCGACTACTCTAGCACAGATACGCAGTATTTT	CASSPDYSSTDTQYF
medium-sized	TRBJ1-2	NA	TRBV7-9	TGTGCCAGCAGCTTAGTATATGGCTACACCTTC	CASSLVYGYTF
NA	TRBJ2-3	TRBD2	TRBV2	TGTGCCAGCAGAATGACTAGCGGAGATACGCAGTATTTT	CASRMTSGDTQYF
NA	TRBJ2-7	NA	TRBV4-2	TGTGCCAGCAGCCCAGACCTGGGCGGGGGCCCTTACGAGCAGTACTTC	CASSPDLGGGPYEQYF
NA	TRBJ2-7	TRBD2	TRBV5-1	TGCGCCAGCAGCTTGGAGGGCGGGGGGACCTCCTACGAGCAGTACTTC	CASSLEGGGTSYEQYF
NA	TRBJ2-7	TRBD1	TRBV11-2	TGTGCCAGCAGCCGCGGGACAGGGGTCGAGCAGTACTTC	CASSRGTGVEQYF
NA	TRBJ2-1	TRBD1	TRBV2	TGTGCCAGCAGGGACAGGGACGCCTCCAATGAGCAGTTCTTC	CASRDRDASNEQFF
NA	TRBJ2-1	TRBD1	TRBV9	TGTGCCAGCAGCGTGGGGGGACAGGCGGCCTACAATGAGCAGTTCTTC	CASSVGGQAAYNEQFF
NA	TRBJ1-1	NA	TRBV11-2	TGTGCCACCGAACCGAACAGGGCCGGGAACACTGAAGCTTTCTTT	CATEPNRAGNTEAFF
NA	TRBJ1-6	TRBD1	TRBV6-5	TGTGCCAGCAGCCGGGACAGGGTGGGGTCACCCCTCCACTTT	CASSRDRVGSPLHF
NA	TRBJ2-1	TRBD2	TRBV27	TGTGCCAGCAGTCCTAGGACTAGCGGGGGGGAGCAGTTCTTC	CASSPRTSGGEQFF
once	TRBJ2-5	TRBD2	TRBV20-1	TGCAGTGCTAGTAACGGGCTCTTGGCGGGGGGTTTGGAGACCCAGTACTTC	CSASNGLLAGGLETQYF
NA	TRBJ2-3	NA	TRBV5-5	TGTGCCAGCAGCTTGCTAGGGGCCGGGACAGATACGCAGTATTTT	CASSLLGAGTDTQYF
NA	TRBJ1-1	NA	TRBV19	TGTGCCAGTAGTATTGTCGGCGGGGTTGCCACTGAAGCTTTCTTT	CASSIVGGVATEAFF
NA	TRBJ2-1	TRBD2	TRBV5-1	TGCGCCAGCAGCTTGAGGCGGGGGGGCTACAATGAGCAGTTCTTC	CASSLRRGGYNEQFF
NA	TRBJ1-2	NA	TRBV28	TGTGCCAGCAGTTACGGACAGAGGGGCTACACCTTC	CASSYGQRGYTF
NA	TRBJ1-5	NA	TRBV11-3	TGTGCCAGCAGTTTTAACCGGGACATCCGAAATCAGCCCCAGCATTTT	CASSFNRDIRNQPQHF
NA	TRBJ2-3	TRBD2	TRBV19	TGTGCCAGTAGTATCTCCGGGGGGGCCTGGAATACGCAGTATTTT	CASSISGGAWNTQYF
few	TRBJ1-4	TRBD1	TRBV19	TGTGCCAGTACTCCAGGGGGGAGTAATGAAAAACTGTTTTTT	CASTPGGSNEKLFF
NA	TRBJ2-1	NA	TRBV10-3	TGTGCCATCAGTGAGATGAGCTCCTACAATGAGCAGTTCTTC	CAISEMSSYNEQFF
NA	TRBJ1-1	NA	TRBV11-2	TGTGCCAGCAGCTTAGTTGAGGGCACTGAAGCTTTCTTT	CASSLVEGTEAFF
NA	TRBJ1-4	TRBD1	TRBV6-5	TGTGCCAGCAGTTACTCAGGACAGGCTAATGAAAAACTGTTTTTT	CASSYSGQANEKLFF
NA	TRBJ1-1	NA	TRBV29-1	TGCAGCGTGGGGGCGAACACTGAAGCTTTCTTT	CSVGANTEAFF
many	TRBJ1-4	NA	TRBV5-1	TGCGCCAGCAGCTTGGTAGGGGTTACAACTAATGAAAAACTGTTTTTT	CASSLVGVTTNEKLFF
NA	TRBJ1-4	NA	TRBV5-1	TGCGCCAGCAGCTTGGAGGTGGGGGGAAGCGCGAAACTGTTTTTT	CASSLEVGGSAKLFF
NA	TRBJ2-2	NA	TRBV11-2	TGTGCCAGCAGCTTGACAGGACCCGGCACCGGGGAGCTGTTTTTT	CASSLTGPGTGELFF
NA	TRBJ1-2	NA	TRBV21-1	TGTGCCAGCAGCAAAGCAATTGTTTTCAATGGCTACACCTTC	CASSKAIVFNGYTF
few	TRBJ1-1	NA	TRBV6-4	TGTGCCAGCAGTGACGTGACAGAGAACATAGAGAGCGCTGAAGCTTTCTTT	CASSDVTENIESAEAFF
NA	TRBJ1-6	NA	TRBV6-5	TGTGCCAGCAGTTTCACCAGCTATAATTCACCCCTCCACTTT	CASSFTSYNSPLHF
NA	TRBJ2-3	NA	TRBV24-1	TGTGCCACCAGTGCCGGGGTTAACACAGATACGCAGTATTTT	CATSAGVNTDTQYF
NA	TRBJ2-7	NA	TRBV5-1	TGCGCCAGCAGCTTGGCAGGGCCCTCCTACGAGCAGTACTTC	CASSLAGPSYEQYF
NA	TRBJ2-7	TRBD2	TRBV7-6	TGTGCCAGCAGCCCCCTAGCGGGAAGAGCCTACGAGCAGTACTTC	CASSPLAGRAYEQYF
NA	TRBJ2-7	NA	TRBV21-1	TGTGCCAGCAGCAAAGGACAGTTCTTCTCCTACGAGCAGTACTTC	CASSKGQFFSYEQYF
NA	TRBJ2-7	NA	TRBV10-2	TGCGCCAGCAGTGTAACATCCAGCTCCTACGAGCAGTACTTC	CASSVTSSSYEQYF
NA	TRBJ2-3	TRBD2	TRBV9	TGTGCCAGCAGCGGAGAGGGACTAGCGGGGGAGGGAGATACGCAGTATTTT	CASSGEGLAGEGDTQYF
NA	TRBJ2-1	NA	TRBV25-1	TGTGCCAGCAGCAGGGCGGATTACTACAATGAGCAGTTCTTC	CASSRADYYNEQFF
NA	TRBJ1-2	NA	TRBV28	TGTGCCAGCAGTTCCCCTACGGGACTCTATGGCTACACCTTC	CASSSPTGLYGYTF
NA	TRBJ1-5	NA	TRBV2	TGTGCCAGCAGTGAGCAACAGGGAGGGCGTCAGCCCCAGCATTTT	CASSEQQGGRQPQHF
NA	TRBJ1-6	TRBD1	TRBV28	TGTGCCAGCAGTTTCGTCTCGGGACAGGGGAATTCACCCCTCCACTTT	CASSFVSGQGNSPLHF
many	TRBJ1-1	NA	TRBV4-1	TGCGCCAGCAGCCCCCGGGGGGGGCAATACACTGAAGCTTTCTTT	CASSPRGGQYTEAFF
once	TRBJ2-1	NA	TRBV28	TGTGCCAGCACCTCGGGGGGCAGACTCGGTGAGCAGTTCTTC	CASTSGGRLGEQFF
once	TRBJ1-2	NA	TRBV5-1	TGCGCCAGCAGCTTGGCTGGGGCCTACTATGGCTACACCTTC	CASSLAGAYYGYTF
once	TRBJ1-5	NA	TRBV21-1	TGTGCCAGCAGCGAAACAGGGCCTTCTAGCAATCAGCCCCAGCATTTT	CASSETGPSSNQPQHF
once	TRBJ2-5	NA	TRBV15	TGTGCCACCAGCAGAGAGGGGCCGGATCCGGCAGGGAGGCCCAGGGAGACCCAGTACTTC	CATSREGPDPAGRPRETQYF
NA	TRBJ1-1	NA	TRBV29-1	TGCAGCGTGGGGAGTAATGTGAACACTGAAGCTTTCTTT	CSVGSNVNTEAFF
NA	TRBJ1-5	TRBD1	TRBV19	TGTGCCAGTAGCCGGCAGACAGGGGTTGATCAGCCCCAGCATTTT	CASSRQTGVDQPQHF
many	TRBJ1-3	NA	TRBV18	TGTGCCAGCTCACCACCCCGGGACTCTGGAAACACCATATATTTT	CASSPPRDSGNTIYF
NA	TRBJ2-3	NA	TRBV21-1	TGTGCCAGCAGCATAGGGACTAGCGGGACTCCTAGCACAGATACGCAGTATTTT	CASSIGTSGTPSTDTQYF
NA	TRBJ1-4	TRBD1	TRBV11-2	TGTGCCAGCGGTCCGGGACAGTATAATGAAAAACTGTTTTTT	CASGPGQYNEKLFF
NA	TRBJ2-7	TRBD1	TRBV10-3	TGTGCCATCACTAGGGACAGCCCCTACGAGCAGTACTTC	CAITRDSPYEQYF